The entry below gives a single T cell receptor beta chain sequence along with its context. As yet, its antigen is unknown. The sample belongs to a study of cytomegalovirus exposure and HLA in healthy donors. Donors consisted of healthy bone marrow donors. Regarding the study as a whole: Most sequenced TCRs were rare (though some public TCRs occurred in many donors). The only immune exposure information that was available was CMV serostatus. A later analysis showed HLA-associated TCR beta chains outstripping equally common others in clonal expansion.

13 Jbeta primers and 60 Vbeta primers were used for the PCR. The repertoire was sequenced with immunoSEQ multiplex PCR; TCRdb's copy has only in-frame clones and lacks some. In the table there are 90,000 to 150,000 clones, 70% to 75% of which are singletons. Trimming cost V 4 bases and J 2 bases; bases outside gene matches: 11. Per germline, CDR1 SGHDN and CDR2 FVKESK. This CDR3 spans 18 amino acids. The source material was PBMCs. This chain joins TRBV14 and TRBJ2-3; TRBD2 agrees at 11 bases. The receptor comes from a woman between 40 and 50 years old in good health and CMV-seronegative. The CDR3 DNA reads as TGTGCCAGCAGCCCCCACGGGACTAGCGGACCCTACACAGATACGCAGTATTTT. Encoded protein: CASSPHGTSGPYTDTQYF. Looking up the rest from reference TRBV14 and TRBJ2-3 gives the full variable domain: EAGVTQFPSHSVIEKGQTVTLRCDPISGHDNLYWYRRVMGKEIKFLLHFVKESKQDESGMPNNRFLAERTGGTYSTLKVQPAELEDSGVYFCASSPHGTSGPYTDTQYFGPGTRLTVL.